The 10 T cell receptor beta chains in this list originate from one sample, sequenced in a study of blood T cell repertoires in COVID-19. Here immunoSEQ multiplex PCR was the method, and the copy in TCRdb shows in-frame clones only, minus some. The data contain around 320,000 clones, roughly nine tenths of them singletons. Sequencing input: peripheral blood. Every receptor here comes from a man aged 18 to 30 with active or convalescent COVID-19.

This clone was seen a single time. The chain joins TRBV29-1 to TRBJ1-1; no firm D call. CDR1 SQVTM and CDR2 ANQGSEA come from the germline V gene. This CDR3 contains 11 residues. The CDR3 DNA sequence: TGCATCGCCTCGGGGAACACTGAAGCTTTCTTT. It yields the protein CIASGNTEAFF.

CDR3 protein: CASRTGSGAYEQYF. The CDR3 nucleotides are TGTGCCAGCAGGACCGGGTCCGGGGCCTACGAGCAGTACTTC. V usage is TRBV6-5 and J usage is TRBJ2-7; weak D call: TRBD2 (5 bases). The germline V and J ends were trimmed by 6 bases and 2 bases, with 14 bases remaining between them. The germline gives CDR1 MNHEY, CDR2 SVGAGI. This CDR3 is built from 14 residues.

This clone was found a few times. V and J are TRBV27 and TRBJ2-7; 7 bases align to TRBD2. This CDR3 is 14 amino acids long. V lost 4 bases, J lost 0 bases, and 3 bases stayed unmatched. CDR1 and CDR2 from the germline V gene are MNHEY and SMNVEV (reference sequence). The CDR3 spells CASSWDYRSYEQYF. The CDR3 DNA follows: TGTGCCAGCAGTTGGGACTACCGCTCCTACGAGCAGTACTTC.

This clone was seen once. V and J are TRBV27 and TRBJ2-5; D not resolved. Trimming removed 5 bases at V and 1 base at J, with 11 bases between. The CDR3 has 14 residues. In germline, CDR1 is MNHEY, CDR2 SMNVEV (reference sequence). The CDR3 DNA follows: TGTGCCAGCAGTCCAGTGACACTCCAAGAGACCCAGTACTTC. Translating gives CASSPVTLQETQYF.

The chain has TRBV27 and TRBJ2-2; 11 nucleotides agree with TRBD2. V lost 6 bases to trimming and J lost 1 base; unmatched junction nucleotides: 1. The CDR3 covers 15 residues. Germline CDR1 and CDR2: MNHEY and SMNVEV (reference sequence). The CDR3 sequence: CASRLAGENTGELFF. CDR3 bases: TGTGCCAGCAGACTAGCGGGGGAGAACACCGGGGAGCTGTTTTTT.

This clone occurred a few times. This sequence joins TRBV5-1 and TRBJ2-7, with 9 bases that match TRBD1. This CDR3 contains 17 residues. V shed 0 bases and J 3 bases; nucleotides not matched to a gene: 10. Germline lookup yields CDR1 SGHRS and CDR2 YFSETQ. Here the CDR3 DNA reads TGCGCCAGCAGCTTGGCCACAACAGGGGGCGCCAACTACGAGCAGTACTTC. Protein product: CASSLATTGGANYEQYF.

This chain uses TRBV25-1 with TRBJ2-5; 7 bases fit TRBD2. The CDR3 covers 17 residues. V shed 3 bases and J 1 base; nucleotides not matched to a gene: 11. CDR1 and CDR2 from the germline V gene are MGHDK and SYGVNS. CDR3 nucleotides: TGTGCCAGCAGTGATCACGGGACTACTATATCCCAAGAGACCCAGTACTTC. It codes for CASSDHGTTISQETQYF. Full variable domain (missing parts from reference TRBV25-1 and TRBJ2-5): EADIYQTPRYLVIGTGKKITLECSQTMGHDKMYWYQQDPGMELHLIHYSYGVNSTEKGDLSSESTVSRIRTEHFPLTLESARPSHTSQYLCASSDHGTTISQETQYFGPGTRLLVL.

The sample holds one count of this clone. The chain employs TRBV9 and TRBJ1-2; D is undetermined. The V gene lost 4 bases and the J gene lost 5 bases, with 15 bases spanning the gap. The germline gives CDR1 SGDLS, CDR2 YYNGEE. The CDR3 totals 14 residues. Here the CDR3 reads CASSPPVIPYGYTF. For the CDR3, the DNA is TGTGCCAGCAGCCCCCCGGTCATCCCGTATGGCTACACCTTC.

The gene calls are TRBV2 and TRBJ2-1; D is possibly TRBD1 (6 bases). Trimming pared 8 bases from V and 2 bases from J, leaving 10 bases between. CDR3 length equals 13 residues. From germline, CDR1 is SNHLY and CDR2 FYNNEI. The CDR3, as DNA: TGTGCCAGCTGGGGGCCGACCTACAATGAGCAGTTCTTC. Encoded protein: CASWGPTYNEQFF.

The rearrangement uses TRBV7-9 and TRBJ1-1, with a possible D match to TRBD1 (6 bases). Germline CDR1 and CDR2: SEHNR and FQNEAQ (reference sequence). The CDR3 has 14 residues. The V gene lost 5 bases and the J gene lost 6 bases, with 16 bases spanning the gap. DNA for the CDR3: TGTGCCAGCAGCCATGGACAGCTACCTCCTGAAGCTTTCTTT. As protein: CASSHGQLPPEAFF.